This TCR beta chain was recovered during a study of OX40 agonist ivuxolimab in advanced cancers. Study outcomes and limitations: Researchers report that CD8+ T cells had, on average, more expanded clones than CD4+. The study found among the lowest clonal expansion in partial responders at 0.1-3.0 mg/kg. Within 6 weeks, CD4+ and CD8+ blood T cells expanded clonally at 0.1 to 3.0 mg/kg.

The CDR3 spans 14 residues. CDR1 is GTSNPN and CDR2 is SVGIG in the germline V gene (reference sequence). The V gene end was trimmed by 3 bases and the J gene end by 9 bases; junction bases not matched to a gene: 9. Measured with immunoSEQ multiplex PCR; TCRdb has only the in-frame clones, and not every one. The repertoire has just over 95,000 clones, around 91% of them found once; the top ten carry more than 0.15%. Of note for this clone: The antigen is not known.

The chain is built from TRBV30 and TRBJ2-1; 9 bases line up with TRBD2. The sequence was collected from an adult with an advanced solid tumor such as melanoma, head and neck, liver or kidney cancer. The specimen was CD4+ or CD8+ T cells sorted from blood, collected in a trial of the OX40 agonist ivuxolimab. The DNA of the CDR3 is TGTGCCTGGAGCGGACTAGCGAGGTTCGGTGAGCAGTTCTTC. It yields the protein CAWSGLARFGEQFF.